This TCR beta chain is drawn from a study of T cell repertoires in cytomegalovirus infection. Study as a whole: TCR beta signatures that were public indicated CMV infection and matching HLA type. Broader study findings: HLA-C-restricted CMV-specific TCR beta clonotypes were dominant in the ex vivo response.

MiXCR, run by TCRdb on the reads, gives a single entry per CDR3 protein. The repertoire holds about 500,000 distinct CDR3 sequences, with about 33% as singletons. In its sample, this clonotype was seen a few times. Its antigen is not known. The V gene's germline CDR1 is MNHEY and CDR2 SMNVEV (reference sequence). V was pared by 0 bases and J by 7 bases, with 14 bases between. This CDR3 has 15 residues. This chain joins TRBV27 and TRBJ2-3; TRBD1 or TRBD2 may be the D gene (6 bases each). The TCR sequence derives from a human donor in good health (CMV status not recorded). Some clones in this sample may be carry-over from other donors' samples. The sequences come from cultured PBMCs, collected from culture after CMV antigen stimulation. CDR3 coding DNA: TGTGCCAGCAGTTTATCTTATGGGGGGCTTAATACGCAGTATTTT. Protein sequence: CASSLSYGGLNTQYF.